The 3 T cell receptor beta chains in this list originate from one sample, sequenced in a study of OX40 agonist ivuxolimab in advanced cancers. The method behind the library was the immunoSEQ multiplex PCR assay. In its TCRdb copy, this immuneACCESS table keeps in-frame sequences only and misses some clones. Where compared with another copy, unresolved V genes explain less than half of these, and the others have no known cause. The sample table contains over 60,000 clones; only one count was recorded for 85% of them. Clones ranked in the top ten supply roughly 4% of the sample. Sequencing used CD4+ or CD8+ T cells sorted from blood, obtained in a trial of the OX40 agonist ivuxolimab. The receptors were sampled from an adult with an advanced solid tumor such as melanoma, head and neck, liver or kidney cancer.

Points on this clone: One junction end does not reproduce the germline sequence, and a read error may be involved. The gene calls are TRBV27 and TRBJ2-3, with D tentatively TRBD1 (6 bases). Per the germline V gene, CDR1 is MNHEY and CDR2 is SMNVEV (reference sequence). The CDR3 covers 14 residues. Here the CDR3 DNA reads TGTACCAGCAGAAAACAGGGATTTGGAGATACGCAGTATTTT. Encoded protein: CTSRKQGFGDTQYF.

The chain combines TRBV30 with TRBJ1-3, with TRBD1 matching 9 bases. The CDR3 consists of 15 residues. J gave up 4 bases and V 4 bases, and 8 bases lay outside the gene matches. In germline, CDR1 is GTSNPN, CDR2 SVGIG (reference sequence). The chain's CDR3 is CAWTPNRGPGNTIYF. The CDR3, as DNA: TGTGCCTGGACCCCTAACAGGGGGCCAGGAAACACCATATATTTT. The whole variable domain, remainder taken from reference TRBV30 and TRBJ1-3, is SQTIHQWPATLVQPVGSPLSLECTVEGTSNPNLYWYRQAAGRGLQLLFYSVGIGQISSEVPQNLSASRPQDRQFILSSKKLLLSDSGFYLCAWTPNRGPGNTIYFGEGSWLTVV.

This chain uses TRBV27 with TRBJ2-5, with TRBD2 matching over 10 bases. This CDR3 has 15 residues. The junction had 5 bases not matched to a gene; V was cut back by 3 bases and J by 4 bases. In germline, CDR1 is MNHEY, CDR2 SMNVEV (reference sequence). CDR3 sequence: CASSFFPSGRETQYF. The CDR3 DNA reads TGTGCCAGCAGTTTTTTCCCTAGCGGGAGAGAGACCCAGTACTTC.